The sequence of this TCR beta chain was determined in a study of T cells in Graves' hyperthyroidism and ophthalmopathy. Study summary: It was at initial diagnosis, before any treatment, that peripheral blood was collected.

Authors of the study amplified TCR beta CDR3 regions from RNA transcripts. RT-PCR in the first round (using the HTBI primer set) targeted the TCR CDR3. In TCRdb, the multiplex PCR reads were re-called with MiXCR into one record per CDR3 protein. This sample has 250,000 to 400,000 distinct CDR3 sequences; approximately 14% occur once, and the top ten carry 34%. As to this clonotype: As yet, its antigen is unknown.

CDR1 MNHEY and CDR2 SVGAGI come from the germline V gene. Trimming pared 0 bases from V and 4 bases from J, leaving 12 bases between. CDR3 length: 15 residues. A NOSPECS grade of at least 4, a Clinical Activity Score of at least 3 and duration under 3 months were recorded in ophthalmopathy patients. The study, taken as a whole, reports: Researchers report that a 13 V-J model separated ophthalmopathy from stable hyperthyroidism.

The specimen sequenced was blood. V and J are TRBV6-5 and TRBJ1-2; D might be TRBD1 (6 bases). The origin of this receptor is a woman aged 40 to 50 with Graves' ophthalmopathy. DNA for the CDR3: TGTGCCAGCAGTTACTCCCTAGGGACAAGCTATGGCTACACCTTC. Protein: CASSYSLGTSYGYTF.